This TCR beta chain was recorded in a study of blood T cell repertoires in COVID-19. Study overall: COVID-19 samples collected from the United States, Italy and Spain covered acute and convalescent phases. The cDNA or gDNA used as material had been derived from T cells, B-cell-depleted T cells, or PBMCs.

As originally analysed: Amplification of reference gene primers was used by the study to estimate nucleated cell counts. Assay: immunoSEQ multiplex PCR; the TCRdb copy retains only in-frame clones and omits some. V, J and clone size derive from that table, while D and trimming were established from the DNA sequence. This repertoire shows approximately 190,000 clones, roughly 80% found once; its top ten account for roughly 14%. Trimming took 0 bases from V and 1 from J, leaving 9 bases between them. This CDR3 has 15 amino acids. Germline values: CDR1 SGHRS, CDR2 YFSETQ. The chain is built from TRBV5-1 and TRBJ2-3; a possible D gene is TRBD2 (6 bases). The sequencing input was peripheral blood. This clonotype was sampled from a man aged 25 to 45 with active or convalescent COVID-19. The CDR3 region is CASSLAGTGTDTQYF. The CDR3, as DNA: TGCGCCAGCAGCTTGGCAGGGACTGGCACAGATACGCAGTATTTT.